The 21 T cell receptor beta chains reported below all come from one sample, sequenced in a study of T cells in Graves' hyperthyroidism and ophthalmopathy. The source material, RNA transcripts, was used to amplify TCR beta CDR3 regions. Primed by the HTBI set, a first-round RT-PCR was run on the TCR CDR3. TCRdb re-derived calls from the multiplex PCR reads in MiXCR, one entry per CDR3 protein. The sample contains 380,000 or so distinct CDR3 sequences, roughly 14% of which appear only once. The specimen sequenced was blood. These receptors were collected from a man between 25 and 39 years old with Graves' hyperthyroidism that later progressed to Graves' ophthalmopathy.

The genes are TRBV5-1 and TRBJ2-3, with unresolved D. CDR1 is SGHRS and CDR2 is YFSETQ in the germline V gene. The CDR3 extends over 15 amino acids. The V end was cut by 4 bases, the J end by 0 bases, with 12 bases between. The CDR3 here is CASSADPLSTDTQYF. The DNA of the CDR3 is TGCGCCAGCAGCGCCGACCCACTTAGCACAGATACGCAGTATTTT.

This clonotype has just a few counts. V usage is TRBV19 and J usage is TRBJ2-7; D remains unclear. Germline loops: CDR1 LNHDA, CDR2 SQIVND (reference sequence). Trimming removed 5 bases at V and 7 bases at J, with 9 bases between. This CDR3 spans 11 amino acids. CDR3 nucleotides: TGTGCCAGTAGTGGGTTAGCAGAGCAGTACTTC. Translated: CASSGLAEQYF.

This clonotype has at least ten counts. The V and J genes are TRBV28 and TRBJ1-6; D call uncertain. Germline lookup yields CDR1 MDHEN and CDR2 SYDVKM. V was cut by 5 bases and J by 8 bases, with 7 bases left in between. The CDR3 sequence is 12 residues long. The DNA of the CDR3 is TGTGCCAGCAGTGCCGGTGATTCACCCCTCCACTTT. This codes for CASSAGDSPLHF.

There are a few counts of this clonotype. The genes are TRBV20-1 and TRBJ1-6; 10 nucleotides align to TRBD1. There are 15 residues in the CDR3. Looked up from germline, CDR1 is DFQATT and CDR2 is SNEGSKA (reference sequence). V was pared by 3 bases and J by 14 bases, with 13 bases of the junction left unmatched. The CDR3 DNA reads TGCAGTGCTAGGGGGGACAGGGGCGAACCTGAGGCCCTCCACTTT. Translation: CSARGDRGEPEALHF.

The chain is built from TRBV6-1 and TRBJ2-5; TRBD1 might be the D (5 bases). Trimming cost V 5 bases and J 1 base, with 17 bases left between them. This CDR3 has 16 residues. Germline values: CDR1 MNHNS, CDR2 SASEGT. In DNA, the CDR3 is TGTGCCAGCAGTTCCTACCTTGGGGCGATCCAAGAGACCCAGTACTTC. Its translation: CASSSYLGAIQETQYF.

This clonotype was counted between two and nine times. The chain combines TRBV11-2 with TRBJ2-2; 8 bases line up with TRBD2. V lost 1 base to trimming and J lost 1 base; unmatched junction nucleotides: 8. CDR1 is SGHAT and CDR2 is FQNNGV in the germline V gene. The CDR3 is 18 residues long. CDR3 loop: CASSLARRTSQNTGELFF. The DNA for the CDR3 is TGTGCCAGCAGCTTAGCCCGAAGGACTAGCCAGAACACCGGGGAGCTGTTTTTT.

The V and J genes are TRBV28 and TRBJ1-3, with D possibly matching TRBD1 (6 bases). Germline assignment: CDR1 MDHEN and CDR2 SYDVKM. CDR3 length: 15 residues. The V end was cut by 8 bases, the J end by 3 bases, with 17 bases between. The CDR3 loop reads CASRLRGALGNTIYF. The CDR3 bases are TGTGCCAGCCGACTACGGGGGGCACTTGGAAACACCATATATTTT. The variable domain in full, completed from reference TRBV28 and TRBJ1-3, reads DVKVTQSSRYLVKRTGEKVFLECVQDMDHENMFWYRQDPGLGLRLIYFSYDVKMKEKGDIPEGYSVSREKKERFSLILESASTNQTSMYLCASRLRGALGNTIYFGEGSWLTVV.

This clonotype has ten or more counts. This chain uses TRBV5-5 with TRBJ2-2; D ambiguous. Trimming removed 0 bases from V and 6 bases from J, with 12 bases in between. Germline-derived CDR1 and CDR2 are SGHKS and YYEKEE (reference sequence). The CDR3 sequence is 15 residues long. This CDR3 reads CASSLVAGKPGELFF. The CDR3, as DNA: TGTGCCAGCAGCTTGGTGGCAGGAAAGCCCGGGGAGCTGTTTTTT.

The gene calls are TRBV7-9 and TRBJ2-2; D is unclear. This CDR3 comprises 16 residues. The germline V gene encodes CDR1 SEHNR and CDR2 FQNEAQ (reference sequence). V dropped 2 bases and J dropped 1 base, with 11 bases sitting between them. In nucleotides, the CDR3 is TGTGCCAGCAGCTTATATCGTTTGAGGAACACCGGGGAGCTGTTTTTT. Translated: CASSLYRLRNTGELFF. The whole variable domain, filled in from reference TRBV7-9 and TRBJ2-2, reads DTGVSQNPRHKITKRGQNVTFRCDPISEHNRLYWYRQTLGQGPEFLTYFQNEAQLEKSRLLSDRFSAERPKGSFSTLEIQRTEQGDSAMYLCASSLYRLRNTGELFFGEGSRLTVL.

This clonotype was observed a few times. This chain connects TRBV12-5 to TRBJ2-1; D might be TRBD2 (5 bases). The CDR3 is 16 residues long. V was pared by 3 bases and J by 3 bases, with 15 bases between. The V gene's germline CDR1 is LGHNT and CDR2 FRNRAP. This CDR3 reads CASGFWRLYFYNEQFF. The CDR3 DNA follows: TGTGCTAGTGGTTTTTGGAGGCTTTATTTCTACAATGAGCAGTTCTTC.

This clonotype was seen ten or more times. The chain links TRBV6-5 to TRBJ2-6; D is unresolved. The CDR3 runs 14 residues. V shed 2 bases and J shed 1 base, with 3 bases lying between them. In germline, CDR1 is MNHEY, CDR2 SVGAGI. The CDR3 region has the DNA TGTGCCAGCAGTTACGGTTCTGGGGCCAACGTCCTGACTTTC. Protein product: CASSYGSGANVLTF.

Ten or more counts support this clonotype. This chain links TRBV7-9 with TRBJ2-1; 8 positions match TRBD1. The CDR3 loop spans 16 amino acids. CDR1 and CDR2 (germline): SEHNR, FQNEAQ (reference sequence). Trimming removed 5 bases from V and 5 bases from J; junction bases left unmatched: 11. CDR3 DNA: TGTGCCAGCAGCGTCCCCGGGACAGGAGCTAACAATGAGCAGTTCTTC. It is translated as CASSVPGTGANNEQFF.

V and J are TRBV4-2 and TRBJ2-3, with a weak D call TRBD2 (7 bases). V gave up 0 bases and J gave up 4 bases, with 14 bases separating them. The CDR3 totals 16 residues. CDR1 and CDR2 from the germline V gene are LGHNA and YNFKEQ. The CDR3 coding sequence is TGTGCCAGCAGCCAAGATTGGGGGGGCCGTGCAGATACGCAGTATTTT. Protein sequence: CASSQDWGGRADTQYF.

As to this clonotype: A clone one base away is much larger, so this may be a read error. The chain carries TRBV27 and TRBJ1-4; no definite D call. Germline CDR1 MNHEY, CDR2 SMNVEV (reference sequence). This CDR3 spans 14 amino acids. The CDR3 here is CVSSMLGMDEKLFF. The DNA for the CDR3 is TGTGTCAGCTCGATGCTGGGAATGGATGAAAAACTGTTTTTT.

In this sample, this clonotype turned up many times. The V call is TRBV11-3, the J call TRBJ1-2; 11 bases line up with TRBD1. Trimming at V came to 2 bases and at J to 8 bases, leaving 7 bases not matched to a gene. The CDR3 consists of 15 residues. Germline assignment: CDR1 SGHNT and CDR2 YENEEA. CDR3 coding DNA: TGTGCCAGCAGCTTACGTGGACAGGGGGCGTTCGGCTACACCTTC. This encodes CASSLRGQGAFGYTF. Looking up the rest from reference TRBV11-3 and TRBJ1-2 gives the full variable domain: EAGVVQSPRYKIIEKKQPVAFWCNPISGHNTLYWYLQNLGQGPELLIRYENEEAVDDSQLPKDRFSAERLKGVDSTLKIQPAELGDSAVYLCASSLRGQGAFGYTFGSGTRLTVV.

V and J are TRBV4-2 and TRBJ2-3; 12 bases agree with TRBD2. Germline CDR1 reads LGHNA; CDR2 reads YNFKEQ. This CDR3 contains 16 residues. Trimming removed 3 bases from V and 4 bases from J; junction bases left unmatched: 5. CDR3 nucleotides: TGTGCCAGCAGCCATTGGACTAGCGGGGTATCAGATACGCAGTATTTT. Protein sequence: CASSHWTSGVSDTQYF.

This clonotype was seen ten or more times. The gene calls are TRBV12-3 or TRBV12-4 and TRBJ2-1; 11 positions agree with TRBD2. The CDR3 loop spans 18 amino acids. The trim removed 6 bases at V and 4 bases at J, leaving 14 bases unmatched. The CDR3 nucleotides read TGTGCCAGCAGACTAGCGGGGGCTCTTGGGAACCTTTACAATGAGCAGTTCTTC. Its protein product is CASRLAGALGNLYNEQFF.

This clonotype showed up many times. The chain combines TRBV20-1 with TRBJ2-3, with TRBD2 as a possible D gene (6 bases). CDR3 length equals 11 residues. CDR1 and CDR2 (germline): DFQATT, SNEGSKA (reference sequence). Between the trimmed V and J ends, which lost 3 bases and 6 bases, there was a span of 7 bases. In nucleotides, the CDR3 is TGCAGTGCTAGGGGACTCGATACGCAGTATTTT. Protein: CSARGLDTQYF.

This sequence joins TRBV6-1 and TRBJ1-5, with D maybe TRBD1 (6 bases). The CDR3 has 14 amino acids. The germline V and J ends were trimmed by 8 bases and 1 base, with 12 bases remaining between them. Germline CDR1 reads MNHNS; CDR2 reads SASEGT. For the CDR3, the DNA is TGTGCCAGCGGACAGCCTGGGAGCAATCAGCCCCAGCATTTT. The encoded protein is CASGQPGSNQPQHF.

There are many counts of this clonotype. V and J are TRBV28 and TRBJ2-7; no firm D call. V lost 5 bases to trimming and J lost 3 bases, with 14 bases between them. The CDR3 totals 14 residues. Per the germline V gene, CDR1 is MDHEN and CDR2 is SYDVKM. The CDR3 reads CASSIAMAYYEQYF. The CDR3 nucleotides are TGTGCCAGCAGTATAGCTATGGCGTACTACGAGCAGTACTTC.

The chain combines TRBV19 with TRBJ1-1; D is unresolved. CDR1 is LNHDA and CDR2 is SQIVND in the germline V gene (reference sequence). V was clipped by 0 bases and J by 1 base, with 9 bases between them. CDR3 length: 15 residues. CDR3 residues: CASSIESQANTEAFF. The CDR3 DNA reads TGTGCCAGTAGTATAGAATCTCAGGCGAACACTGAAGCTTTCTTT.